This T cell receptor (beta chain) was retrieved from a study of CD8+ T cells in alopecia areata. Broader study findings: Expanded CD8+ clones among the top 100, as well as scalp clonality, were significantly decreased by tofacitinib. During tofacitinib treatment, many expanded lesional clones remained in scalp and blood.

The CDR3 covers 12 residues. Germline V CDR1 and CDR2: MNHEY, SVGAGI. V was cut by 7 bases and J by 2 bases, with 8 bases left in between. RNA, once extracted, was reverse transcribed into cDNA for use as the sequencing template. The table came from immunoSEQ multiplex PCR; TCRdb's copy has only in-frame clones and leaves some out. The sample holds more than 90,000 clones, around 60% seen once. As for treatment: oral pan-JAK inhibitor, 5-10 mg twice daily. This clone was counted a single time. What it recognizes is unknown. V is TRBV6-5 and J is TRBJ1-1; D gene uncertain. This sample comprised CD8+ T cells sorted from blood, obtained at week 4, from a patient treated with tofacitinib. The source of this sequence is a human donor with alopecia areata. The CDR3 DNA reads as TGTGCCAGCACCAGACCCAACACTGAAGCTTTCTTT. Amino acids: CASTRPNTEAFF.